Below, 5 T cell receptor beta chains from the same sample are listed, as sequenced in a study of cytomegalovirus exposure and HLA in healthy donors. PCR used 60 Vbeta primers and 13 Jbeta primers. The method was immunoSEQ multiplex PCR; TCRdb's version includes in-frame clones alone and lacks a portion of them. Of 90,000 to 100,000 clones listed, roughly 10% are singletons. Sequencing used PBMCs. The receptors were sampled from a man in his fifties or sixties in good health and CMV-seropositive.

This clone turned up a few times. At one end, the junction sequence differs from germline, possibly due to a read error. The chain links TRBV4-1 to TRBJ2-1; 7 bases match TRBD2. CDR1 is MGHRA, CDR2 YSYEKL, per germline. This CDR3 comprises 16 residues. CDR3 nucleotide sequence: TGCGCCAGCAGCCAAGATTGGGGGGGTCGCGTGGATGAGCCGTTCTTC. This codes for CASSQDWGGRVDEPFF.

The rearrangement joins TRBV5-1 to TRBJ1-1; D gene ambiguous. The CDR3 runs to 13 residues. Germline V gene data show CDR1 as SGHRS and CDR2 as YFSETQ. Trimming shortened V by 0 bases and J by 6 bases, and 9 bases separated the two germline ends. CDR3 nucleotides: TGCGCCAGCAGCTTGGCTGCGGGGTCTGAAGCTTTCTTT. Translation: CASSLAAGSEAFF.

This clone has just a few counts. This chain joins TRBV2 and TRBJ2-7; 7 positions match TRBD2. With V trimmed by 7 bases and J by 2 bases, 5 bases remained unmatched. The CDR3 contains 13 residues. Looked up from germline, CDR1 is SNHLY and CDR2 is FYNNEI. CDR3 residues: CASNAGEPYEQYF. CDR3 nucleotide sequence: TGTGCCAGCAACGCGGGAGAACCCTACGAGCAGTACTTC. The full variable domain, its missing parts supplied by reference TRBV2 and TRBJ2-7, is EPEVTQTPSHQVTQMGQEVILRCVPISNHLYFYWYRQILGQKVEFLVSFYNNEISEKSEIFDDQFSVERPDGSNFTLKIRSTKLEDSAMYFCASNAGEPYEQYFGPGTRLTVT.

CDR3 amino acids: CASSFDSGRIGNEQFF. The DNA of the CDR3 is TGTGCCAGTAGTTTTGATAGCGGGAGAATAGGGAATGAGCAGTTCTTC. The chain links TRBV19 to TRBJ2-1, with 9 bases fitting TRBD2. V dropped 5 bases and J dropped 7; count of bases not matched to a gene: 12. Germline CDR1 and CDR2: LNHDA and SQIVND (reference sequence). This CDR3 is 16 amino acids long.

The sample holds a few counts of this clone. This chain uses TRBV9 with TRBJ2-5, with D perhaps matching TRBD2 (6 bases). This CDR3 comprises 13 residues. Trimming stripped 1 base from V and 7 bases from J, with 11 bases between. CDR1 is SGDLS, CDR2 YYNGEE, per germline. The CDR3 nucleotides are TGTGCCAGCAGCGTAACCTTGGGAGGGACCCAGTACTTC. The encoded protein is CASSVTLGGTQYF.